The clone carrying this TCR beta chain was seen only once. Antigen unknown. The trim removed 6 bases at V and 8 bases at J, leaving 12 bases unmatched. Germline CDR1 SNHLY, CDR2 FYNNEI. The CDR3 covers 15 residues. In every patient, relapse followed autologous stem cell transplantation, while exposure to brentuximab vedotin differed. Negative selection with magnetic separation was used to purify CD4+ T cells from thawed PBMCs. This entry comes from a study of PD-1 blockade in classical Hodgkin lymphoma. Overall study: Nivolumab dosed at 3 mg/kg went to patients intravenously every 2 weeks.

The repertoire was sequenced with immunoSEQ multiplex PCR; TCRdb's copy has only in-frame clones and lacks some. The table lists 30,000 to 35,000 clones, about nine tenths of them singletons, with about 0.21% in the top ten. Whole-study findings and limits: What caused the repertoire differences, perhaps disease activity or prior therapy, remains undefined. Reported findings placed baseline TCR diversity lower in newly diagnosed patients (compared with healthy donors).

This specimen consisted of CD4+ T cells from blood, obtained at baseline. The V and J genes are TRBV2 and TRBJ2-3; 9 nucleotides align to TRBD1. The source of this sequence is a human donor with classical Hodgkin lymphoma. The CDR3: CASREQGAVGSTQYF. CDR3 coding DNA: TGTGCCAGCAGAGAACAGGGGGCGGTGGGAAGTACGCAGTATTTT.